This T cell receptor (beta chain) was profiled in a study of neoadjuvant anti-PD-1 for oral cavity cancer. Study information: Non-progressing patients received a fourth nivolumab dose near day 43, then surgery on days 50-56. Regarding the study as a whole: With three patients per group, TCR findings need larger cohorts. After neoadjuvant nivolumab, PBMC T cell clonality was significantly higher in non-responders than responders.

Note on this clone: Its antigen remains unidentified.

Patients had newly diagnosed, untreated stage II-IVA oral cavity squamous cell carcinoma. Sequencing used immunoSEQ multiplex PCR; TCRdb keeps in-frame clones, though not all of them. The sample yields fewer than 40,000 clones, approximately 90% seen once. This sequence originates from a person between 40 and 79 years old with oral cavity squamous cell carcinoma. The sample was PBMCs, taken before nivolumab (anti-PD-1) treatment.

This chain's CDR3 is CASSTPMGRQPQHF. The CDR3 DNA reads TGTGCCAGCAGTACCCCAATGGGTCGTCAGCCCCAGCATTTT. The chain is built from TRBV28 and TRBJ1-5; no firm D call. V was pared by 5 bases and J by 6 bases, with 14 bases between. The germline V gene encodes CDR1 MDHEN and CDR2 SYDVKM. CDR3 length: 14 amino acids.